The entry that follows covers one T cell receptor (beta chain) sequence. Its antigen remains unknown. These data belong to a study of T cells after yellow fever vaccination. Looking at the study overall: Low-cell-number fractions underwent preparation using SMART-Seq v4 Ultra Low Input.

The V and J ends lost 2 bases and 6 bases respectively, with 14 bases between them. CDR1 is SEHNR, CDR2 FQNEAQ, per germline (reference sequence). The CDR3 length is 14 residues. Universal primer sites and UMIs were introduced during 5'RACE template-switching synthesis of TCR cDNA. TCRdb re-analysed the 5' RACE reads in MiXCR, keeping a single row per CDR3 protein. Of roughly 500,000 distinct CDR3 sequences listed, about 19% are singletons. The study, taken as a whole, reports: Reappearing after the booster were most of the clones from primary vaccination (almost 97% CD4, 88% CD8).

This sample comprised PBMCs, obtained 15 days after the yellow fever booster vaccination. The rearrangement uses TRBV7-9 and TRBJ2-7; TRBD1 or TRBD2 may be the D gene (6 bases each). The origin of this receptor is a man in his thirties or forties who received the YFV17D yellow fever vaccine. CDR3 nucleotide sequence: TGTGCCAGCAGCTTACCGGGGGCGGGGATCGAGCAGTACTTC. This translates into CASSLPGAGIEQYF.